This T cell receptor beta chain was recorded in a study of T cell responses to AZD1222 COVID-19 vaccine. V was pared by 3 bases and J by 2 bases, with 5 bases of the junction left unmatched. The CDR3 has 16 amino acids. CDR1 and CDR2 (germline): MGHDK, SYGVNS. About this clone itself: What it binds is unknown.

Produced via immunoSEQ multiplex PCR; TCRdb's table is partial and in-frame only. In the table there are approximately 110,000 clones, 87% of which are singletons. General study results and limits: Within unmutated variant regions lay the reported targets of nearly half of spike-specific TCRs. Compared with day 0, the breadth and depth of the Spike-specific TCR repertoire rose significantly after two doses of AZD1222. Spike was spanned by vaccine-associated CD4 TCRs, with dominance at 160-218 and 743-854.

The rearrangement uses TRBV25-1 and TRBJ1-5; 9 bases match TRBD1. Material: peripheral blood, obtained 28 days after the second AZD1222 dose. The receptor's source is an adult who received the AZD1222 COVID-19 vaccine. The CDR3 is CASSEGTGIGNQPQHF. In DNA form, the CDR3 reads TGTGCCAGCAGTGAGGGGACAGGGATTGGCAATCAGCCCCAGCATTTT.